The T cell receptor beta chain described here comes from a study of graft-versus-host responses after intestinal transplantation. The method was immunoSEQ multiplex PCR; TCRdb's version includes in-frame clones alone and lacks a portion of them. The profile covers over 40,000 clones, with roughly 80% appearing a single time and about 0.43% taken by the ten largest. A word on this clone: Its antigen remains unknown.

The trim removed 1 base at V and 1 base at J, leaving 6 bases unmatched. This CDR3 has 16 amino acids. Germline CDR1 is SGHTA and CDR2 is FQGNSA. Notes on the study in general: GvH clones detected in recipient marrow included some appearing first in ileum or blood.

Sequencing was performed on unstimulated CD4+ T cells sorted from spleen or lymph node cells, taken before transplant. This receptor was identified in a human donor who was the organ donor for an intestinal transplant. The chain carries TRBV7-2 and TRBJ1-2, with 7 bases lining up with TRBD1. The chain's CDR3 is CASSLDGTVLNYGYTF. The CDR3 DNA reads TGTGCCAGCAGCTTAGACGGGACAGTCCTTAACTATGGCTACACCTTC. The complete variable domain, with remaining parts taken from reference TRBV7-2 and TRBJ1-2, reads GAGVSQSPSNKVTEKGKDVELRCDPISGHTALYWYRQSLGQGLEFLIYFQGNSAPDKSGLPSDRFSAERTGGSVSTLTIQRTQQEDSAVYLCASSLDGTVLNYGYTFGSGTRLTVV.